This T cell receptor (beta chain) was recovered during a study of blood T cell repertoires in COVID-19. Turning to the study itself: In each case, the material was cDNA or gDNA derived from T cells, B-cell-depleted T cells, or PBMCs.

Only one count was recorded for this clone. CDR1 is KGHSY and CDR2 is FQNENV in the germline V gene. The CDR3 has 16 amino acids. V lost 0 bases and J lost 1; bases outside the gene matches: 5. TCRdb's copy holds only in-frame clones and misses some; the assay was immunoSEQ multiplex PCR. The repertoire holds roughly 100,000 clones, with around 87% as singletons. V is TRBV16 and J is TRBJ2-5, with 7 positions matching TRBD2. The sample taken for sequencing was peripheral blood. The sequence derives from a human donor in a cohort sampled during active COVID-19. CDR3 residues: CASSQSWQRGQETQYF. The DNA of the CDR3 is TGTGCCAGCAGCCAATCGTGGCAGCGGGGCCAAGAGACCCAGTACTTC.